This TCR beta chain appears in the sequencing data of a study of blood T cells in healthy people across ages. The V gene's germline CDR1 is DFQATT and CDR2 SNEGSKA (reference sequence). This CDR3 comprises 15 residues. V was clipped by 6 bases and J by 3 bases; unmatched bases: 10. The authors ran a second PCR of 7 to 11 cycles using a sample-barcoded 5' primer and a J-beta primer mix. Each cDNA molecule received a tag from a template-switch adaptor that had 12 random nucleotides. A single record per CDR3 protein comes from TCRdb applying MiXCR to the 5' RACE reads. The sample includes roughly 2 million distinct CDR3 sequences, roughly 52% of them seen just once.

The V call is TRBV20-1, the J call TRBJ1-1; 10 bases fit TRBD1. The sequence derives from a woman aged 40 to 50 in good health. The sequenced sample consisted of blood. CDR3 loop: CSADPRGQGDTEAFF. The CDR3 DNA reads as TGCAGTGCGGACCCTCGAGGACAGGGGGACACTGAAGCTTTCTTT.